This entry lists 13 T cell receptor beta chains sequenced from one sample in a study of blood T cell repertoires in COVID-19. The data were produced by immunoSEQ multiplex PCR, yet TCRdb's version contains in-frame clones alone and is incomplete. In the table there are roughly 230,000 clones, around 87% of which are singletons. What was sequenced was PBMCs or T cells enriched from blood (not recorded which). The receptors come from a man aged 25-45 years in a cohort exposed to, infected with or recovered from COVID-19 (not recorded which).

The chain has TRBV27 and TRBJ2-4; tentative D call: TRBD1 (5 bases). In germline, CDR1 is MNHEY, CDR2 SMNVEV (reference sequence). This CDR3 has 16 amino acids. With 7 bases removed from V and 9 bases from J, the gap between germline ends came to 25 bases. The CDR3 spells CASTQSWGSGPPIQYF. Here the CDR3 DNA reads TGTGCCAGCACCCAGAGTTGGGGCTCCGGGCCCCCCATTCAGTACTTC.

This clone was detected once. This chain joins TRBV5-5 and TRBJ1-1; D is perhaps TRBD1 (5 bases). Trimming left V 4 bases short and J 6 bases short, with 16 bases between. This CDR3 comprises 14 residues. CDR1 SGHKS and CDR2 YYEKEE come from the germline V gene (reference sequence). The CDR3: CASSQRLGEAEAFF. The CDR3 nucleotides are TGTGCCAGCAGCCAGAGGTTAGGGGAGGCTGAAGCTTTCTTT. Supplemented by reference TRBV5-5 and TRBJ1-1, the full variable domain reads DAGVTQSPTHLIKTRGQQVTLRCSPISGHKSVSWYQQVLGQGPQFIFQYYEKEERGRGNFPDRFSARQFPNYSSELNVNALLLGDSALYLCASSQRLGEAEAFFGQGTRLTVV.

The rearrangement joins TRBV19 to TRBJ1-1, with 7 nucleotides matching TRBD1. The CDR3 runs 15 residues. J gave up 8 bases and V 2 bases, and 11 bases lay outside the gene matches. The germline gives CDR1 LNHDA, CDR2 SQIVND (reference sequence). The CDR3 is CASSIPSDRTREAFF. The DNA for the CDR3 is TGTGCCAGTAGTATACCCTCGGACAGGACCAGGGAAGCTTTCTTT.

The chain combines TRBV28 with TRBJ1-3; D remains unclear. Trimming pared 6 bases from V and 2 bases from J, leaving 17 bases between. The germline V gene encodes CDR1 MDHEN and CDR2 SYDVKM. There are 16 residues in the CDR3. CDR3 loop: CASRTSGLGTGNTIYF. The CDR3 region has the DNA TGTGCCAGCAGGACCTCGGGGTTAGGGACTGGAAACACCATATATTTT.

V gene TRBV5-8 combines with J gene TRBJ1-2, with 10 bases lining up with TRBD1. Germline V gene data show CDR1 as SGHTS and CDR2 as YDEGEE. This CDR3 is built from 16 residues. J was trimmed by 7 bases and V by 4 bases; bases with no gene match: 13. For the CDR3, the DNA is TGTGCCAGCAGCCTAATAGGGACAGGGGCTTTAAGTGGCTACACCTTC. This gives the protein CASSLIGTGALSGYTF.

V and J are TRBV19 and TRBJ2-7; 11 bases line up with TRBD1. The CDR3 has 14 amino acids. J gave up 6 bases and V 5 bases, and 6 bases lay outside the gene matches. Germline lookup yields CDR1 LNHDA and CDR2 SQIVND (reference sequence). CDR3 coding DNA: TGTGCCAGTAGTCCCACCGGGACAGGGGGCGAGCAGTACTTC. It yields the protein CASSPTGTGGEQYF.

This clone was picked up one time. V and J are TRBV7-9 and TRBJ2-7, with 9 nucleotides matching TRBD2. This CDR3 comprises 16 residues. In germline, CDR1 is SEHNR, CDR2 FQNEAQ (reference sequence). V lost 2 bases to trimming and J lost 2 bases; unmatched junction nucleotides: 7. The CDR3 DNA follows: TGTGCCAGCAGCTTACAGCGGGAGGTCTGGCCCTACGAGCAGTACTTC. Amino acids: CASSLQREVWPYEQYF. The full variable domain, in which reference TRBV7-9 and TRBJ2-7 provide the parts outside the CDR3, is DTGVSQNPRHKITKRGQNVTFRCDPISEHNRLYWYRQTLGQGPEFLTYFQNEAQLEKSRLLSDRFSAERPKGSFSTLEIQRTEQGDSAMYLCASSLQREVWPYEQYFGPGTRLTVT.

The chain uses TRBV7-8 and TRBJ1-2; TRBD1 is a possible D gene (6 bases). Germline V lookup: CDR1 SGHVS, CDR2 FQNEAQ. This CDR3 has 13 residues. Trimming left V 5 bases short and J 4 bases short, with 11 bases between. The CDR3 sequence: CASSETGTYGYTF. CDR3 DNA: TGTGCCAGCAGCGAAACAGGGACCTATGGCTACACCTTC.

V and J are TRBV7-2 and TRBJ2-1, with 7 bases identical to TRBD2. J gave up 7 bases and V 5 bases, and 5 bases lay outside the gene matches. Germline V gene data show CDR1 as SGHTA and CDR2 as FQGNSA. This CDR3 has 13 amino acids. As DNA, the CDR3 is TGTGCCAGCAGCGCCCTCGGGGGGAATGAGCAGTTCTTC. Translation gives CASSALGGNEQFF.

This chain links TRBV24-1 with TRBJ2-1, with D uncertain. V shed 3 bases and J shed 3 bases, with 11 bases lying between them. CDR1 is KGHDR, CDR2 SFDVKD, per germline. The CDR3 is made up of 15 amino acids. The CDR3, as DNA: TGTGCCACCAGTGATATAAATAGAAACTACAATGAGCAGTTCTTC. It encodes CATSDINRNYNEQFF.

The V and J genes are TRBV5-1 and TRBJ2-1; the match to TRBD2 covers 7 bases. CDR1 SGHRS and CDR2 YFSETQ come from the germline V gene. This CDR3 spans 14 amino acids. Germline trimming cut 5 bases from V and 5 bases from J; bases unmatched to any gene: 7. CDR3 DNA sequence: TGCGCCAGCAGGGAGCGGGACGACCACAATGAGCAGTTCTTC. It translates to CASRERDDHNEQFF. Based on the CDR3 plus reference TRBV5-1 and TRBJ2-1, the full variable domain is KAGVTQTPRYLIKTRGQQVTLSCSPISGHRSVSWYQQTPGQGLQFLFEYFSETQRNKGNFPGRFSGRQFSNSRSEMNVSTLELGDSALYLCASRERDDHNEQFFGPGTRLTVL.

The genes are TRBV2 and TRBJ2-7; 7 bases align to TRBD1. V lost 6 bases to trimming and J lost 4 bases; unmatched junction nucleotides: 12. CDR1 is SNHLY and CDR2 is FYNNEI in the germline V gene. The CDR3 loop spans 15 amino acids. CDR3: CASSEETGNAYEQYF. The CDR3 bases are TGTGCCAGCAGCGAGGAGACAGGGAATGCGTACGAGCAGTACTTC.

This clone was observed a single time. V is TRBV14 and J is TRBJ1-1, with 7 bases matching TRBD1. V was pared by 2 bases and J by 2 bases, with 14 bases of the junction left unmatched. Germline CDR1 is SGHDN and CDR2 is FVKESK. This CDR3 comprises 18 residues. CDR3 loop: CASSQLSHAGGRNTEAFF. CDR3 bases: TGTGCCAGCAGCCAACTCTCTCACGCAGGGGGGCGTAACACTGAAGCTTTCTTT.